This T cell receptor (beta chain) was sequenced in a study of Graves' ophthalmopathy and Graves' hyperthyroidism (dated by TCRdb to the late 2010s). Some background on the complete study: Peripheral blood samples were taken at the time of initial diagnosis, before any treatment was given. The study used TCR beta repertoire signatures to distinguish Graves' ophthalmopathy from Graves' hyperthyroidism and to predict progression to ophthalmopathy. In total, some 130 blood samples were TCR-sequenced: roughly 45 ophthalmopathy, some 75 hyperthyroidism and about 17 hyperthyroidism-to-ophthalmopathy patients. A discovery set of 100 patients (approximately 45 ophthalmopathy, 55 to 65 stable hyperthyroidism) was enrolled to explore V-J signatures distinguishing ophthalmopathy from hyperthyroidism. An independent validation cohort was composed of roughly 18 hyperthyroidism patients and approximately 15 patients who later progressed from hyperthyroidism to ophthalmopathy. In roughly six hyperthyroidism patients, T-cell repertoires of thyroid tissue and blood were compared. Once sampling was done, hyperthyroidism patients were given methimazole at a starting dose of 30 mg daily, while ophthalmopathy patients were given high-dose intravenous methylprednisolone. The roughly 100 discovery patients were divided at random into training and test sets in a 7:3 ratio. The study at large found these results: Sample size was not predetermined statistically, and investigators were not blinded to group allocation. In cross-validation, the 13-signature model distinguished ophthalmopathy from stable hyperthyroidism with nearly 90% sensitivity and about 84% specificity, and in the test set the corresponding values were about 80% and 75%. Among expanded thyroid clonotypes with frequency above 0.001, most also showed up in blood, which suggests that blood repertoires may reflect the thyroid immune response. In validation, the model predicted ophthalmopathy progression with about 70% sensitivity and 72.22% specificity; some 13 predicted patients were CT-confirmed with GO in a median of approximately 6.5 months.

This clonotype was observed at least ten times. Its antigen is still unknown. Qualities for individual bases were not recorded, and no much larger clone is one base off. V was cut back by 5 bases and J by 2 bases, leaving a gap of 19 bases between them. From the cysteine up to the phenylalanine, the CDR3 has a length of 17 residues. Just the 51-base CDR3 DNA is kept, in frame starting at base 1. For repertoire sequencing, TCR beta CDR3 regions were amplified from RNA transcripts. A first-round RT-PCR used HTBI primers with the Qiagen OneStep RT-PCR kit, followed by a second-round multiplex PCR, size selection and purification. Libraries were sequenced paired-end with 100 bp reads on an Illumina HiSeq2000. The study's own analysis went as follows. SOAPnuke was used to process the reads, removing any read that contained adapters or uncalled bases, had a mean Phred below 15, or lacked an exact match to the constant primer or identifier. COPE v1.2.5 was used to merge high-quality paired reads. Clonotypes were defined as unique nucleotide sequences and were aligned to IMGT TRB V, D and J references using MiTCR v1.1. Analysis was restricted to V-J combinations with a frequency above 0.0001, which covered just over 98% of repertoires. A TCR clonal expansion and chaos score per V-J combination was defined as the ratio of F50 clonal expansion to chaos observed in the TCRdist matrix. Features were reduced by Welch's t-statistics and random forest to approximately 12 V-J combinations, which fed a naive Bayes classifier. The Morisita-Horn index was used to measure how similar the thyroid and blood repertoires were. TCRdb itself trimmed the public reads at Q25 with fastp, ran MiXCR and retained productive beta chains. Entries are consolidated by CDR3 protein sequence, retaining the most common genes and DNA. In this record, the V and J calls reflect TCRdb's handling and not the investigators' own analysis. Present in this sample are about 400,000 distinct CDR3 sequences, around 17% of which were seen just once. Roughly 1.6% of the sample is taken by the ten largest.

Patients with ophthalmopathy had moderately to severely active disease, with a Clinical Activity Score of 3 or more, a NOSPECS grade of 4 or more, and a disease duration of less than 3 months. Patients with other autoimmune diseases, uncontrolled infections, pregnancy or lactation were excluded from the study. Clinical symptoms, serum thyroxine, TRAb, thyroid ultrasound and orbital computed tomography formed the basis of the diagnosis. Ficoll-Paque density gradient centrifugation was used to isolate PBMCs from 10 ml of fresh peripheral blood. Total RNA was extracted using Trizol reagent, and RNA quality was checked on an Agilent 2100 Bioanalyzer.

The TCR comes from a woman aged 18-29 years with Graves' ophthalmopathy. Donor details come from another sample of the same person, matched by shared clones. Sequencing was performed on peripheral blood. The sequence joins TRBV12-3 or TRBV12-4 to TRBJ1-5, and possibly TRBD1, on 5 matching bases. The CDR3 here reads CASSVRAALGGNQPQHF. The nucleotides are TGTGCCAGCAGTGTCCGGGCCGCACTGGGGGGCAATCAGCCCCAGCATTTT.